The T cell receptor beta chain described here comes from a study of control samples from healthy donors and cancer patients. Assay used: immunoSEQ multiplex PCR; TCRdb lists only in-frame clones, some missing. This table holds about 99,000 clones, about 89% found once. CDR3 length: 15 residues. The V gene end was trimmed by 4 bases and the J gene end by 1 base; junction bases not matched to a gene: 7. Germline loops: CDR1 SGHDT, CDR2 YYEEEE. Sequenced material: PBMCs. The chain carries TRBV5-6 and TRBJ2-5; 7 positions agree with TRBD1. This receptor was taken from a man aged 60-69 years with lung cancer. CDR3 sequence reads: CASSGYTGAQETQYF. CDR3 DNA: TGTGCCAGCAGCGGATATACAGGGGCCCAAGAGACCCAGTACTTC.